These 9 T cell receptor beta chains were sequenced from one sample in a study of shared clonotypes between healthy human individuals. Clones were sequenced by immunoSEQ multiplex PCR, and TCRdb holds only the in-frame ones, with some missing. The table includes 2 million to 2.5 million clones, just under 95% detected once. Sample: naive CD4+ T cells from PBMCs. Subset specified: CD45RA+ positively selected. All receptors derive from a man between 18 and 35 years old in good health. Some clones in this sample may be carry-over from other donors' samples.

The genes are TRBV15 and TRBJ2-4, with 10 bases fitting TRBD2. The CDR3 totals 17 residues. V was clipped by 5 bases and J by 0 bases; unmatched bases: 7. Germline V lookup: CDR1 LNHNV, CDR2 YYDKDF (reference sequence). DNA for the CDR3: TGTGCCACCAGCCGGCTGACTAGCGGGTTAGCCAAAAACATTCAGTACTTC. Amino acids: CATSRLTSGLAKNIQYF.

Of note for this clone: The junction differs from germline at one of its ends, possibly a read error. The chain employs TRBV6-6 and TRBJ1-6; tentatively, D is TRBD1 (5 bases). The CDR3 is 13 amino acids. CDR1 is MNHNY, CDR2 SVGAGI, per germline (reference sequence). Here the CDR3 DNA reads TGTGCCAGCCGGGGCCTTAATAATTCGCCCCTCCACTTT. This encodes CASRGLNNSPLHF.

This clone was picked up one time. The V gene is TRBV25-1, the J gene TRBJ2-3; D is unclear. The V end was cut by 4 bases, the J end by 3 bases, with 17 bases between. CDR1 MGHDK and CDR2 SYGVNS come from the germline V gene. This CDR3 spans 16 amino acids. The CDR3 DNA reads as TGTGCCAGCAGTGGCCGAGTCGGGCAAAGGACAGATACGCAGTATTTT. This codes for CASSGRVGQRTDTQYF.

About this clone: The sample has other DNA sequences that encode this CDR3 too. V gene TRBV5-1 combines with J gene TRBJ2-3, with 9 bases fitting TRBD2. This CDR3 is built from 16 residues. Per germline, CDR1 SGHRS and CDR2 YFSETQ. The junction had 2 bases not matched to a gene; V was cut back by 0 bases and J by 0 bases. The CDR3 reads CASSLGAGGSTDTQYF. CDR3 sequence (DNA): TGCGCCAGCAGCTTGGGCGCGGGGGGGAGCACAGATACGCAGTATTTT.

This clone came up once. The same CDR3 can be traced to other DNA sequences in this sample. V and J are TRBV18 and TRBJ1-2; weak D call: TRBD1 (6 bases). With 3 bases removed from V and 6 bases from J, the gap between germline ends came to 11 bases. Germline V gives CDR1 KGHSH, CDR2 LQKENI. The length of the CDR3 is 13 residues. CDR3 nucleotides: TGTGCCAGCTCACCCGACAGGACCAATGGCTACACCTTC. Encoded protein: CASSPDRTNGYTF.

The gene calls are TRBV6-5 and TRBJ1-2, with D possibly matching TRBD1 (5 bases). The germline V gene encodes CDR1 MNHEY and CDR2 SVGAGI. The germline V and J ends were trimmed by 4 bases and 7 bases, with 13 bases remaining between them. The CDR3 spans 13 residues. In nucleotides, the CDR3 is TGTGCCAGCAGTTTCAGCGAGGGGCCTGGCTACACCTTC. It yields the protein CASSFSEGPGYTF.

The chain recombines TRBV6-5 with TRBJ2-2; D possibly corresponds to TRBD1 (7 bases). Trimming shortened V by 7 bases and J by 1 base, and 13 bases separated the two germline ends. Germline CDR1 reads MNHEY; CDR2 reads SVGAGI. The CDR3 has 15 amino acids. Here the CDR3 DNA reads TGTGCCAGCAAGGCGGGACAGTTGAACACCGGGGAGCTGTTTTTT. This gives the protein CASKAGQLNTGELFF.

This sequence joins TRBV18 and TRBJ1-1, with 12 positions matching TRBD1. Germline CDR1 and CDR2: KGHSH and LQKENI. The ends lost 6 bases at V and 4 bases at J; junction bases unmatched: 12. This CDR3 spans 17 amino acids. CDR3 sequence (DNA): TGTGCCAGCTCTCAAAATCGGGGACAGGGGGCTAGCACTGAAGCTTTCTTT. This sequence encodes CASSQNRGQGASTEAFF.

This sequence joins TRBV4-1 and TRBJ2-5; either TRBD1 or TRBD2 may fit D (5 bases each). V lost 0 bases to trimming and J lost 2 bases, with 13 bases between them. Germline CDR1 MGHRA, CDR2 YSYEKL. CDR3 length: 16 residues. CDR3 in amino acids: CASSQDRGAGQETQYF. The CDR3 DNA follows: TGCGCCAGCAGCCAAGATAGGGGAGCCGGGCAAGAGACCCAGTACTTC.